This T cell receptor (beta chain) is drawn from a study of T cell repertoires in cytomegalovirus infection. This clonotype was seen more than once but under ten times. Its matching antigen is unknown. Germline trimming cut 5 bases from V and 8 bases from J; bases unmatched to any gene: 21. The CDR3 is made up of 18 amino acids. CDR1 MNHNS and CDR2 SASEGT come from the germline V gene. TCRdb re-derived calls from the reads in MiXCR, one entry per CDR3 protein. The sample has 900,000 to 950,000 distinct CDR3 sequences, about a third seen once. Findings and caveats of the study: Cumulative public TCR beta family frequency identified CMV carriers with the relevant HLA.

The sequencing here drew on cultured CD8+ T cells from PBMCs, taken from culture after CMV antigen stimulation. This TCR was sampled from a human donor in good health (CMV status not recorded). Some clones in this sample may be carry-over from other donors' samples. The V gene is TRBV6-1, the J gene TRBJ2-1; TRBD1 matches 7 bases. CDR3 residues: CASSPDWRRQGVIDEQFF. Written as DNA, the CDR3 is TGTGCCAGCAGTCCGGATTGGCGGCGTCAGGGGGTAATCGATGAGCAGTTCTTC.